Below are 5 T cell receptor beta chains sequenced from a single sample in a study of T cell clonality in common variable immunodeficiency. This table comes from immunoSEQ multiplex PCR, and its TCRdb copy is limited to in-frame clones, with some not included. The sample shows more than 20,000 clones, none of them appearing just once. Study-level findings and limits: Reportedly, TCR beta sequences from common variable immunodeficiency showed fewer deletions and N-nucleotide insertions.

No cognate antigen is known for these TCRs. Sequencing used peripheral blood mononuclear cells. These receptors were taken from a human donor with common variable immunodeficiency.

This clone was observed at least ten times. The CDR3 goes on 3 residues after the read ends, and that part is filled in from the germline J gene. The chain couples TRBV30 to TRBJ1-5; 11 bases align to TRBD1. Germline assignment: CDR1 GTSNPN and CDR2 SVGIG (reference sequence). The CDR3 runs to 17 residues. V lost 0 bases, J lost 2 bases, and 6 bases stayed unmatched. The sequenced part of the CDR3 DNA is TGTGCCTGGAGTGTACGGACAGGGGGCGCGGGCAATCAGCCC. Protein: CAWSVRTGGAGNQP. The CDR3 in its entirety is CAWSVRTGGAGNQPQHF.

The CDR3 bases that were read are TGTGCCAGTAGTATTCTGGGACAGTCCTACGAG. Its translation: CASSILGQSYE. The entire CDR3 protein is CASSILGQSYEQYF. The chain links TRBV19 to TRBJ2-7, with 7 bases identical to TRBD1. The CDR3 end falls 3 residues outside the read, so it is completed with the germline J gene. CDR1 LNHDA and CDR2 SQIVND come from the germline V gene (reference sequence). V lost 3 bases, J lost 1 base, and 3 bases stayed unmatched. The CDR3 loop spans 14 amino acids.

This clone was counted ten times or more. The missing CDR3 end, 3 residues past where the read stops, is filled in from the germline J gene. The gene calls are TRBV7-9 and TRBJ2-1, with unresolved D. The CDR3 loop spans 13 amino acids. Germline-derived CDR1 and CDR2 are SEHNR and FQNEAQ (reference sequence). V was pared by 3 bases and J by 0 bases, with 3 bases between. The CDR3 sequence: CASSFVSYNEQFF. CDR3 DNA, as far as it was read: TGTGCCAGCAGCTTCGTCTCCTACAATGAG.

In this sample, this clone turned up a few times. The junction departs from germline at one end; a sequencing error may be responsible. Partial CDR3 DNA: TGTGCCAGTAGTACCCAACTCAGTGTAGCCCAAAACATT. It translates to CASSTQLSVAQNI. The whole CDR3 region reads CASSTQLSVAQNIQYF. The chain combines TRBV19 with TRBJ2-4; D call uncertain. From the germline J gene comes the end of the CDR3, since the read stops 3 residues before it. This CDR3 spans 16 amino acids. The germline CDR1 and CDR2 sequences are LNHDA and SQIVND (reference sequence).

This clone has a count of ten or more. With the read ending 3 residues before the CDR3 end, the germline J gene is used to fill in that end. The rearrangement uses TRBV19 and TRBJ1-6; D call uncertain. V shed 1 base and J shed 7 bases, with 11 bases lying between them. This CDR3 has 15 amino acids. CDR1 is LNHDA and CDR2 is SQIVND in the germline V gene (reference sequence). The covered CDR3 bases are TGTGCCAGTAGTATAGTTGCGGTTTCCAATTCACCC. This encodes CASSIVAVSNSP. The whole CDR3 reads CASSIVAVSNSPLHF.